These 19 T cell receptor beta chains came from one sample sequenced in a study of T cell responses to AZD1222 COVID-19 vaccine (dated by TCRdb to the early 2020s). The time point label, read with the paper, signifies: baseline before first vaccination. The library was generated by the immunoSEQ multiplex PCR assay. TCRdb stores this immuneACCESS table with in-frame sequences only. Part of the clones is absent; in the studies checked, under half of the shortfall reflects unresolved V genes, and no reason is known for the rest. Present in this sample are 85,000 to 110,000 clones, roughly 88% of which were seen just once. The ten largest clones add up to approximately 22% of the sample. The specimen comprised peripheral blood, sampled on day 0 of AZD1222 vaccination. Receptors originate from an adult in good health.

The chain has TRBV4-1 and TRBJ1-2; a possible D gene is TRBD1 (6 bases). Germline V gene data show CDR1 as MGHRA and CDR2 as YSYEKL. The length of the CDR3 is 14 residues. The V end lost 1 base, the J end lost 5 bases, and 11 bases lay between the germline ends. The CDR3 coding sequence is TGCGCCAGCAGCCAAGGGCAGGGGCGGTATGGCTACACCTTC. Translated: CASSQGQGRYGYTF.

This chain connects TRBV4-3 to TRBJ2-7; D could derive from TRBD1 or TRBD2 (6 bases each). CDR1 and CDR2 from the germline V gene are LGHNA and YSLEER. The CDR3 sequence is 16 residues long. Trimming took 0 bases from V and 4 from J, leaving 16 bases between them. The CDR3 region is CASSQEKAGAGYEQYF. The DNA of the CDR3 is TGCGCCAGCAGCCAAGAAAAGGCAGGGGCGGGGTACGAGCAGTACTTC.

CDR3 protein: CASSQDHTGREQYF. The CDR3 nucleotides are TGCGCCAGCAGCCAAGACCACACCGGGAGGGAGCAGTACTTC. V and J are TRBV4-3 and TRBJ2-7; 7 bases map to TRBD2. CDR3 size: 14 residues. V lost 0 bases and J lost 7; bases outside the gene matches: 6. Per the germline V gene, CDR1 is LGHNA and CDR2 is YSLEER.

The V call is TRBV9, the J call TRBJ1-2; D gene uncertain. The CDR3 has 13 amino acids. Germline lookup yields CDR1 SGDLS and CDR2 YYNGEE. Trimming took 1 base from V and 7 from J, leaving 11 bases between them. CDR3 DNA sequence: TGTGCCAGCAGCGTATTAGGCGATCGTGGCTACACCTTC. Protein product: CASSVLGDRGYTF.

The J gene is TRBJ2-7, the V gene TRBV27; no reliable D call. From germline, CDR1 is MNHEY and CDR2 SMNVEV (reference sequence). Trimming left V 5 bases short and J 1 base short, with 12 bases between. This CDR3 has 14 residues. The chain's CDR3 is CASSPLGLSYEQYF. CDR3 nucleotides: TGTGCCAGCAGTCCCTTGGGTCTTTCCTACGAGCAGTACTTC.

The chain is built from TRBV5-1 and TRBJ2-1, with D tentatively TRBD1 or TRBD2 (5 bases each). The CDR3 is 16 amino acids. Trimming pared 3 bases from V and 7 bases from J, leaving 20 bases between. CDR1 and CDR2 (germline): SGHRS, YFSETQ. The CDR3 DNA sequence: TGCGCCAGCAGCTCGGCCGCAGAGGGGCCTGGAAATGAGCAGTTCTTC. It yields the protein CASSSAAEGPGNEQFF.

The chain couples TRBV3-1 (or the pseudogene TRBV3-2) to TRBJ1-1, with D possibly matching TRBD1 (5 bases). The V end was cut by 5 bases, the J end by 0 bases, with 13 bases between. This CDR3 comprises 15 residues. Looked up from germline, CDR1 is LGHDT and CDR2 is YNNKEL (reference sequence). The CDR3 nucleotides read TGTGCCAGCAGCTCTTCGACAGTTATGAACACTGAAGCTTTCTTT. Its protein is CASSSSTVMNTEAFF.

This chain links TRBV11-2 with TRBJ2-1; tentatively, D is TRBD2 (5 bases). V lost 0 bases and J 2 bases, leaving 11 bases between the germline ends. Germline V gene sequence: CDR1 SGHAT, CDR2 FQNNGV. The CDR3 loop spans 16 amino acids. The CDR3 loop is CASSLDLSGTYNEQFF. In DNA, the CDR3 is TGTGCCAGCAGCTTAGACTTGAGCGGCACCTACAATGAGCAGTTCTTC.

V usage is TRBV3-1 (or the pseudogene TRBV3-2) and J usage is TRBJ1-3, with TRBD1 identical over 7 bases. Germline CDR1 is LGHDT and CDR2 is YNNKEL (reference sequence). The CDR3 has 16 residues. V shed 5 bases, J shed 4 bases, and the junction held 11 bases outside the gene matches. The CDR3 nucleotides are TGTGCCAGCAGCGGGCCAACCAGAGGGGGCGGAAACACCATATATTTT. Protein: CASSGPTRGGGNTIYF.

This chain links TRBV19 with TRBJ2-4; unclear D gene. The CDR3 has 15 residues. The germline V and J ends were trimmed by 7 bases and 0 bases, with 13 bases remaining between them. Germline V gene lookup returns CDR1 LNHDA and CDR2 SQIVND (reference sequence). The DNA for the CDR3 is TGTGCCAGTAAGGATATAGGTGGAGCCAAAAACATTCAGTACTTC. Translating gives CASKDIGGAKNIQYF.

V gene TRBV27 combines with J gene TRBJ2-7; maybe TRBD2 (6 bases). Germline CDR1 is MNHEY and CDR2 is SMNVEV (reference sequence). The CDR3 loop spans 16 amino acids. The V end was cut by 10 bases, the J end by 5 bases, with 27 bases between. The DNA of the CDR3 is TGTGCCACCACGGTCCCCGAGCGGGTTGAAATTAACGAGCAGTACTTC. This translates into CATTVPERVEINEQYF.

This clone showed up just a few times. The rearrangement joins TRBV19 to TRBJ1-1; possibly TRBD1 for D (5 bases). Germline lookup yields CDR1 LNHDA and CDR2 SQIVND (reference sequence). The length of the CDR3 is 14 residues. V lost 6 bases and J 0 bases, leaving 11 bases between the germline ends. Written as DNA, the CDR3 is TGTGCCAGTAGGAGGGGAGAGATGAACACTGAAGCTTTCTTT. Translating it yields CASRRGEMNTEAFF.

The CDR3 protein is CASSYDNHQPQHF. DNA of the CDR3: TGTGCCAGCAGCTACGACAACCATCAGCCCCAGCATTTT. The V gene is TRBV7-2, the J gene TRBJ1-5; D is uncertain. The CDR3 sequence is 13 residues long. Germline V gene lookup returns CDR1 SGHTA and CDR2 FQGNSA. V lost 4 bases to trimming and J lost 5 bases, with 9 bases between them.

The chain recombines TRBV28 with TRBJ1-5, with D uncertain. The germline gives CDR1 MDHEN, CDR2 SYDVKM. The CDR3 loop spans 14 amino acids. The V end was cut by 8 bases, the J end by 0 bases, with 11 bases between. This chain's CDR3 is CASGGGYSNQPQHF. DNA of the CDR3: TGTGCCAGCGGCGGAGGGTATAGCAATCAGCCCCAGCATTTT. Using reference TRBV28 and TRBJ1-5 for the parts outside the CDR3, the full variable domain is DVKVTQSSRYLVKRTGEKVFLECVQDMDHENMFWYRQDPGLGLRLIYFSYDVKMKEKGDIPEGYSVSREKKERFSLILESASTNQTSMYLCASGGGYSNQPQHFGDGTRLSIL.

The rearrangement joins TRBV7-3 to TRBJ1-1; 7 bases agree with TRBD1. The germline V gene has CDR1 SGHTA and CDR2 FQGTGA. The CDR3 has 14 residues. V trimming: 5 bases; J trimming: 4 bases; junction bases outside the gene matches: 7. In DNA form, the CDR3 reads TGTGCCAGCAGCCAGGGGGGGAGAGGCACTGAAGCTTTCTTT. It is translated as CASSQGGRGTEAFF.

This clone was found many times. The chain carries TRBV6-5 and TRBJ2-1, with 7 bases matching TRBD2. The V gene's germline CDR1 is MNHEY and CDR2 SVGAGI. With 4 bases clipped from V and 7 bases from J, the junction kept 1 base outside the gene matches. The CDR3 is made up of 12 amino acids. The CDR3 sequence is CASSWEGNEQFF. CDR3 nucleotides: TGTGCCAGCAGTTGGGAGGGGAATGAGCAGTTCTTC.

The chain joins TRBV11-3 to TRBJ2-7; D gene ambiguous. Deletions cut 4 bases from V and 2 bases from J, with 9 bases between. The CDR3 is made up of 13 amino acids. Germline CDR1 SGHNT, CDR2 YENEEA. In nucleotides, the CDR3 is TGTGCCAGCAGCTCGGGCCGGACCTACGAGCAGTACTTC. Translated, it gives CASSSGRTYEQYF.

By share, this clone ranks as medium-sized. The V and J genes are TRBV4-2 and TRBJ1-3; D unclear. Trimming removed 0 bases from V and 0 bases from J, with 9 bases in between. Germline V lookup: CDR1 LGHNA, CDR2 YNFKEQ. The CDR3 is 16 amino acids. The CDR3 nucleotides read TGTGCCAGCAGCCAAGAGTCCCTTAACTCTGGAAACACCATATATTTT. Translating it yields CASSQESLNSGNTIYF.

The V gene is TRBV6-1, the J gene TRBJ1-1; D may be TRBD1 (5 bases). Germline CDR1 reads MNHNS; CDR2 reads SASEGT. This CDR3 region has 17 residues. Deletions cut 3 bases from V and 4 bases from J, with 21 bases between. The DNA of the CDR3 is TGTGCCAGCAGTGACCCGGGAGGACACCCGAGGGGCACTGAAGCTTTCTTT. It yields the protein CASSDPGGHPRGTEAFF.